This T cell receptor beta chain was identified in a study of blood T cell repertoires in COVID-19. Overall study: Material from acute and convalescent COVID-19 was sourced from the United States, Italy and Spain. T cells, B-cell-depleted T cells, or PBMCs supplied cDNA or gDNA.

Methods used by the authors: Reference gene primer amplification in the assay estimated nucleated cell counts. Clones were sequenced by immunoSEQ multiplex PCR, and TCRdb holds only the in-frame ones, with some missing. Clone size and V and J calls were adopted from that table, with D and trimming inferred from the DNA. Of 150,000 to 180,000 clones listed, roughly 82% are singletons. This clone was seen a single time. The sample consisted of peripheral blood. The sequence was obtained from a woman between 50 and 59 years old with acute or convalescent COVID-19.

The CDR3 sequence is CASSETGSGANVLTF. The CDR3 DNA reads as TGTGCCAGCAGCGAGACAGGGTCAGGGGCCAACGTCCTGACTTTC. The chain is built from TRBV5-4 and TRBJ2-6; 7 bases match TRBD1. Trimming cost V 4 bases and J 4 bases; bases outside gene matches: 5. This CDR3 is 15 amino acids long. Germline assignment: CDR1 SGHNT and CDR2 YYREEE (reference sequence).